This T cell receptor (beta chain) was identified in a study of identical twins. Study results and limitations: Fewer insertions marked abundant cord blood beta clonotypes; young adult naive trended weakly, memory not at all.

As regards this clonotype: The antigen is unknown.

Carrying unique molecular identifiers, the cDNA also gained a universal primer site through template switching. Each CDR3 protein gets one entry after TCRdb re-called the 5' RACE reads with MiXCR. This sample has under 900,000 distinct CDR3 sequences; roughly an eighth occur once, and the top ten carry roughly 1.5%. The same sample was also studied in work on yellow fever vaccine responses in identical twins.

Sample: PBMCs. This receptor was taken from a woman aged 18-30 years in good health.

CDR3 sequence: CASSPATGQPNQETQYF. The CDR3 DNA reads TGTGCCAGCAGTCCGGCGACGGGACAGCCTAACCAAGAGACCCAGTACTTC. The V gene is TRBV12-3 or TRBV12-4, the J gene TRBJ2-5, with 7 bases identical to TRBD1. V lost 5 bases and J lost 0; bases outside the gene matches: 12. The CDR3 runs 17 residues.